This T cell receptor (beta chain) originates from a study of T cells after yellow fever vaccination (dated by TCRdb to between 2017 and 2020). Regarding the study in general: The SMART-Seq v4 Ultra Low Input RNA kit was used to prepare libraries from fractions with low cell numbers. Bulk PBMC replicates and cell subsets were isolated from blood drawn at multiple timepoints before and after both primary and secondary immunization. To track T-cell clones before and after primary and booster YFV17D yellow fever vaccination, bulk TCR alpha and beta repertoires were sequenced longitudinally. Two healthy male donors, one aged 18 to 30 and one aged 30 to 40 years, made up the cohort. What the authors observed across the whole study: Because the study included only a couple of donors, the extent to which the findings can be generalized is limited. Because abundant contaminating clonotypes from the bulk population could be contained in FACS-sorted repertoires, computational filtering was required. A small fraction of clonotypes showed up in both the CD4 and CD8 compartments, probably as a result of convergent recombination. Compared with the primary T-cell response, the secondary T-cell response was faster but weaker, reaching its peak on day 5 rather than on day 15. Most clones expanded after primary vaccination were re-detected after the booster (approximately 95% of CD4 and around 88% of CD8), suggesting broad memory maintenance.

The treatment or condition label here, explained by the study, means: live attenuated yellow fever vaccine strain. Two biological replicates of bulk PBMCs were collected at each blood-draw timepoint. A standard Ficoll-Paque protocol was used to isolate PBMCs from peripheral blood. RNA was extracted with TriZol from bulk PBMCs, CD4 and CD8 fractions, and dextramer-positive and dextramer-negative fractions. TCR cDNA was synthesized by 5'RACE template switching, through which a universal primer site and unique molecular identifiers were introduced. Priming for cDNA synthesis came from both the TCR alpha and TCR beta constant segments. Two PCR steps were used to amplify libraries, with sample barcodes and sequencing adapters being added in the second step. Libraries were sequenced on Illumina HiSeq 2500 (2x100 bp) or NovaSeq (2x150 bp). Processing in the source paper ran as follows. Reads were demultiplexed and collapsed into UMI consensus sequences with MIGEC, and V(D)J alignment was performed with MiXCR. Vaccine-responding clonotypes were identified with edgeR using replicate PBMC samples, with FDR below 0.01 and a log2 fold change above 5 up to day 15 being required. Each bulk clonotype received a CD4 or CD8 identity based on whether the sequenced CD4 or CD8 repertoire contained that clonotype at higher abundance. TCRdb reprocessing: public reads trimmed at Q25 with fastp, clones called with MiXCR, in-frame beta chains kept. Merged by CDR3 protein, the rows form single entries marked with the most common genes and DNA. The V and J calls, along with clone size, are taken from TCRdb and not from the paper's own processing. Counted in this sample were hundreds of thousands of distinct CDR3 sequences; roughly 13% of them appeared once. The biggest ten clones account for over 12% of the sample.

A note on this clonotype: It lacks a known antigen. No much larger clonotype is one base removed from it; base qualities were not supplied.

Trimming accounts for 3 bases at V and 7 bases at J, while the number of junction bases matched to no gene is 24. Including the terminal cysteine and phenylalanine, the CDR3 comprises 19 residues. This entry keeps only the CDR3 DNA: 57 bases, framed from base 1. Per the germline V gene, SGHRS is the CDR1 and YFSETQ is the CDR2. Material: PBMCs, obtained on the day of the yellow fever booster vaccination. The chain is encoded by TRBV5-1 joined to TRBJ2-7; TRBD1 lines up with 8 middle nucleotides. This sequence was found in a man aged 30 to 45 who received the YFV17D yellow fever vaccine. The DNA sequence reads TGCGCCAGCAGCTCCAACGGACAGGGAAAAGGCCCAGCTACGGCAGAGCAGTACTTC. This translates into CASSSNGQGKGPATAEQYF.